Presented here are 27 T cell receptor beta chains from one specimen sequenced in a study of T cell changes during pregnancy in multiple sclerosis. Method: immunoSEQ multiplex PCR; TCRdb's copy keeps in-frame clones and lacks some. The table lists around 30,000 clones, 75% to 90% of them singletons. The sample here was CD8+ T cells from peripheral blood mononuclear cells, taken in the second trimester of pregnancy. These receptor sequences come from a female donor with multiple sclerosis, enrolled in a pregnancy study.

The chain uses TRBV7-9 and TRBJ1-5; D ambiguous. Between the trimmed V and J ends, which lost 2 bases and 9 bases, there was a span of 11 bases. Germline CDR1 reads SEHNR; CDR2 reads FQNEAQ (reference sequence). This CDR3 comprises 13 residues. DNA of the CDR3: TGTGCCAGCAGCTTAAGTTCGGGGAGGCCCCAGCATTTT. It specifies CASSLSSGRPQHF.

The V and J genes are TRBV4-1 and TRBJ2-2, with a weak D call TRBD1 (5 bases). Germline CDR1 MGHRA, CDR2 YSYEKL. There are 14 residues in the CDR3. Trimming cost V 0 bases and J 8 bases, with 10 bases left between them. As DNA, the CDR3 is TGCGCCAGCAGCCAAGATGGAAGGGGTGGGGAGCTGTTTTTT. Protein: CASSQDGRGGELFF.

This clone was observed once. In DNA form, the CDR3 reads TGTGCCACCCAGGCTAGCGGGAGCTATGAGCAGTTCTTC. Translated, it gives CATQASGSYEQFF. This chain links TRBV27 with TRBJ2-1; 10 bases fit TRBD2. Trimming took 10 bases from V and 8 from J; bases not matched to a gene: 8. The CDR3 loop spans 13 amino acids. CDR1 and CDR2 (germline): MNHEY, SMNVEV (reference sequence).

The chain links TRBV2 to TRBJ2-4; 12 nucleotides align to TRBD1. There are 16 residues in the CDR3. Looked up from germline, CDR1 is SNHLY and CDR2 is FYNNEI. Trimming removed 8 bases from V and 2 bases from J; junction bases left unmatched: 7. DNA for the CDR3: TGTGCCAGCCTAACGGGACAGGGGGCGACCAAAAACATTCAGTACTTC. It specifies CASLTGQGATKNIQYF.

The V call is TRBV6-6, the J call TRBJ1-1, with D uncertain. Germline CDR1 is MNHNY and CDR2 is SVGAGI (reference sequence). This CDR3 is 14 amino acids long. V lost 6 bases, J lost 1 base, and 12 bases lay in between. Written as DNA, the CDR3 is TGTGCCAGCAGCCTAAAGCACGAGAACACTGAAGCTTTCTTT. Translating it yields CASSLKHENTEAFF.

The chain joins TRBV7-3 to TRBJ2-3; TRBD2 matches 7 bases. The ends lost 2 bases at V and 5 bases at J; junction bases unmatched: 7. The CDR3 runs 15 residues. Germline V gives CDR1 SGHTA, CDR2 FQGTGA. CDR3: CASSLGGVREDTQYF. The CDR3 bases are TGTGCCAGCAGCTTAGGGGGGGTGAGGGAAGATACGCAGTATTTT.

This clone was recorded a few times. The chain recombines TRBV27 with TRBJ2-7; 7 positions match TRBD2. The germline V gene has CDR1 MNHEY and CDR2 SMNVEV (reference sequence). The CDR3 covers 16 residues. With V trimmed by 4 bases and J by 2 bases, 11 bases remained unmatched. The CDR3: CASSSSRLAVAYEQYF. Written as DNA, the CDR3 is TGTGCCAGCAGTTCCTCCCGACTAGCCGTAGCCTACGAGCAGTACTTC.

V and J are TRBV28 and TRBJ2-3, with TRBD2 matching 10 bases. V lost 5 bases and J lost 1; bases outside the gene matches: 9. The CDR3 spans 17 residues. Germline V gene data show CDR1 as MDHEN and CDR2 as SYDVKM. CDR3 region: CASSHYTGTSGTDTQYF. CDR3 nucleotides: TGTGCCAGCAGTCACTATACCGGGACTAGCGGCACAGATACGCAGTATTTT.

The V gene is TRBV27, the J gene TRBJ2-7; D may be TRBD1 (6 bases). Trimming removed 3 bases at V and 0 bases at J, with 9 bases between. Per germline, CDR1 MNHEY and CDR2 SMNVEV (reference sequence). This CDR3 has 14 residues. CDR3 residues: CASSFRGSSYEQYF. Written as DNA, the CDR3 is TGTGCCAGCAGTTTTAGGGGGAGCTCCTACGAGCAGTACTTC.

In its sample, this clone was seen once. The chain uses TRBV5-1 and TRBJ1-1, with 8 bases identical to TRBD1. Germline V gene lookup returns CDR1 SGHRS and CDR2 YFSETQ. The V segment lost 2 bases and the J segment 4 bases; nucleotides outside the gene matches: 7. The CDR3 runs 15 residues. The CDR3 region is CASSLAGGAGTEAFF. The CDR3 coding sequence is TGCGCCAGCAGCTTAGCAGGGGGCGCGGGCACTGAAGCTTTCTTT.

This clone has just one count. This chain links TRBV27 with TRBJ2-1; 8 nucleotides agree with TRBD2. The trim removed 10 bases at V and 4 bases at J, leaving 3 bases unmatched. CDR1 is MNHEY and CDR2 is SMNVEV in the germline V gene (reference sequence). This CDR3 is 12 amino acids long. The CDR3 spells CATLAGYNEQFF. DNA of the CDR3: TGTGCCACCTTAGCGGGATACAATGAGCAGTTCTTC.

The chain is built from TRBV7-8 and TRBJ2-3; D gene ambiguous. Per the germline V gene, CDR1 is SGHVS and CDR2 is FQNEAQ. The CDR3 spans 13 residues. Trimming removed 5 bases from V and 3 bases from J, with 9 bases in between. The CDR3 here is CASSPVVTDTQYF. The CDR3 region has the DNA TGTGCCAGCAGCCCAGTGGTGACAGATACGCAGTATTTT.

The rearrangement joins TRBV6-5 to TRBJ1-2; D uncertain. V was trimmed by 0 bases and J by 4 bases, leaving 12 bases between them. From germline, CDR1 is MNHEY and CDR2 SVGAGI. This CDR3 comprises 15 residues. This CDR3 is CASSYSYPDSYGYTF. In nucleotides, the CDR3 is TGTGCCAGCAGTTACTCATACCCAGATTCCTATGGCTACACCTTC.

This rearrangement joins TRBV6-5 to TRBJ2-7, with 7 positions matching TRBD1. CDR1 is MNHEY and CDR2 is SVGAGI in the germline V gene. Trimming cost V 8 bases and J 0 bases; bases outside gene matches: 7. The CDR3 totals 14 residues. The DNA of the CDR3 is TGTGCCAGCCGCGAGACAGGGTACTCCTACGAGCAGTACTTC. Residues: CASRETGYSYEQYF.

The genes are TRBV10-2 and TRBJ1-6; D is perhaps TRBD1 (5 bases). CDR1 and CDR2 from the germline V gene are WSHSY and SAAADI. The V gene lost 2 bases and the J gene lost 10 bases, with 12 bases spanning the gap. The CDR3 runs to 14 residues. This chain's CDR3 is CASSETTGGSPLHF. The CDR3, as DNA: TGCGCCAGCAGTGAGACTACGGGGGGGTCACCCCTCCACTTT.

This chain links TRBV15 with TRBJ2-4, with a tentative D call TRBD1 (6 bases). The germline gives CDR1 LNHNV, CDR2 YYDKDF (reference sequence). Trimming removed 5 bases at V and 8 bases at J, with 22 bases between. CDR3 length equals 16 residues. The CDR3 nucleotides are TGTGCCACCAGCGACTACCTACAGGGTGCGTGGCACATTCAGTACTTC. Its translation is CATSDYLQGAWHIQYF. Full variable domain (remainder filled in from reference TRBV15 and TRBJ2-4): DAMVIQNPRYQVTQFGKPVTLSCSQTLNHNVMYWYQQKSSQAPKLLFHYYDKDFNNEADTPDNFQSRRPNTSFCFLDIRSPGLGDTAMYLCATSDYLQGAWHIQYFGAGTRLSVL.

The chain has TRBV7-6 and TRBJ2-3, with D maybe TRBD2 (7 bases). This CDR3 has 15 amino acids. V dropped 1 base and J dropped 4 bases, with 12 bases sitting between them. Looked up from germline, CDR1 is SGHVS and CDR2 is FNYEAQ. The CDR3, as DNA: TGTGCCAGCAGCTTAGGGGGGGGCCAGGCAGATACGCAGTATTTT. It codes for CASSLGGGQADTQYF.

The sample holds one count of this clone. The gene calls are TRBV28 and TRBJ1-5; D perhaps matches TRBD1 (5 bases). The V gene's germline CDR1 is MDHEN and CDR2 SYDVKM. The CDR3 has 15 amino acids. V shed 6 bases and J shed 5 bases, with 17 bases lying between them. CDR3 in DNA: TGTGCCAGCAGCAACGGGGAGGGGCCAGATCAGCCCCAGCATTTT. Its translation is CASSNGEGPDQPQHF.

CDR3 DNA sequence: TGTGCCAGCAGCGTCCGACTAGCGGGGGTGCGCGAGCAGTTCTTC. The encoded protein is CASSVRLAGVREQFF. The chain couples TRBV9 to TRBJ2-1; 12 bases are a match to TRBD2. The CDR3 runs 15 residues. V shed 2 bases and J 10 bases; nucleotides not matched to a gene: 7. CDR1 and CDR2 (germline): SGDLS, YYNGEE.

This CDR3 reads CASSSSTAAYEQYF. CDR3 nucleotides: TGTGCCAGCAGTTCCTCGACAGCCGCCTACGAGCAGTACTTC. The chain joins TRBV27 to TRBJ2-7; D may be TRBD1 (5 bases). Trimming pared 4 bases from V and 2 bases from J, leaving 12 bases between. The CDR3 is 14 residues long. Germline V gene lookup returns CDR1 MNHEY and CDR2 SMNVEV (reference sequence).

V and J are TRBV2 and TRBJ2-5, with TRBD1 matching over 7 bases. Germline V gives CDR1 SNHLY, CDR2 FYNNEI. This CDR3 has 15 residues. V trimming: 5 bases; J trimming: 3 bases; junction bases outside the gene matches: 9. The DNA of the CDR3 is TGTGCCAGCAGTCGGGATGGGACAGCCAAAGAGACCCAGTACTTC. It codes for CASSRDGTAKETQYF. Filled out from reference TRBV2 and TRBJ2-5, the complete variable domain reads EPEVTQTPSHQVTQMGQEVILRCVPISNHLYFYWYRQILGQKVEFLVSFYNNEISEKSEIFDDQFSVERPDGSNFTLKIRSTKLEDSAMYFCASSRDGTAKETQYFGPGTRLLVL.

This clone occurred once. This sequence joins TRBV5-1 and TRBJ1-1; D is possibly TRBD1 (6 bases). V shed 4 bases and J shed 1 base, with 11 bases lying between them. The CDR3 covers 14 residues. Germline lookup yields CDR1 SGHRS and CDR2 YFSETQ. The chain's CDR3 is CASSGTGTNTEAFF. In DNA, the CDR3 is TGCGCCAGCAGCGGAACAGGGACGAACACTGAAGCTTTCTTT.

The chain employs TRBV6-5 and TRBJ1-3; D possibly corresponds to TRBD1 (6 bases). The V end lost 4 bases, the J end lost 0 bases, and 10 bases lay between the germline ends. The germline V gene has CDR1 MNHEY and CDR2 SVGAGI. This CDR3 is built from 15 residues. CDR3 DNA sequence: TGTGCCAGCAGTTTAGGACAGTCCTCTGGAAACACCATATATTTT. Residues: CASSLGQSSGNTIYF.

The gene calls are TRBV27 and TRBJ2-1; 7 bases agree with TRBD2. V was pared by 3 bases and J by 7 bases, with 12 bases of the junction left unmatched. The CDR3 runs 16 residues. Germline values: CDR1 MNHEY, CDR2 SMNVEV (reference sequence). CDR3 sequence reads: CASSFTLGLVGNEQFF. In DNA, the CDR3 is TGTGCCAGCAGTTTCACCCTCGGACTAGTAGGTAATGAGCAGTTCTTC.

The rearrangement uses TRBV7-9 and TRBJ2-7, with 7 nucleotides matching TRBD1. This CDR3 region has 12 residues. The germline V gene encodes CDR1 SEHNR and CDR2 FQNEAQ (reference sequence). With 6 bases clipped from V and 3 bases from J, the junction kept 2 bases outside the gene matches. The CDR3 spells CASRAGGYEQYF. In DNA, the CDR3 is TGTGCCAGCAGGGCAGGGGGCTACGAGCAGTACTTC. The complete variable domain, with remaining parts taken from reference TRBV7-9 and TRBJ2-7, reads DTGVSQNPRHKITKRGQNVTFRCDPISEHNRLYWYRQTLGQGPEFLTYFQNEAQLEKSRLLSDRFSAERPKGSFSTLEIQRTEQGDSAMYLCASRAGGYEQYFGPGTRLTVT.

The V gene is TRBV6-6, the J gene TRBJ2-5; D unresolved. Germline values: CDR1 MNHNY, CDR2 SVGAGI (reference sequence). V lost 2 bases and J lost 2, with 15 bases in between. The CDR3 has 16 residues. CDR3 loop: CASSYHERELQETQYF. DNA of the CDR3: TGTGCCAGCAGTTACCACGAACGCGAGCTGCAAGAGACCCAGTACTTC.

The chain joins TRBV6-6 to TRBJ1-5, with 10 bases that match TRBD1. Trimming removed 5 bases from V and 7 bases from J; junction bases left unmatched: 5. The CDR3 loop spans 14 amino acids. CDR1 MNHNY and CDR2 SVGAGI come from the germline V gene (reference sequence). The CDR3 coding sequence is TGTGCCAGCAGTGGGGACAGGGGAAACCAGCCCCAGCATTTT. As protein: CASSGDRGNQPQHF.